This T cell receptor (beta chain) was recorded in a study of blood T cell repertoires in COVID-19. Sequencing was performed with immunoSEQ multiplex PCR; in TCRdb, only in-frame clones are kept and a portion is missing. The table includes some 300,000 clones, approximately 89% detected once. This CDR3 is built from 16 residues. Germline V gene sequence: CDR1 MNHEY, CDR2 SVGAGI. J was trimmed by 2 bases and V by 4 bases; bases with no gene match: 9. Sample: PBMCs or T cells enriched from blood (not recorded which). J is TRBJ2-7 and V is TRBV6-5, with 9 bases aligning to TRBD2. The sequence was collected from a woman between 45 and 60 years old who had been exposed to COVID-19. The CDR3 spells CASSSPAIAGAYEQYF. DNA for the CDR3: TGTGCCAGCAGTTCCCCGGCGATAGCGGGAGCCTACGAGCAGTACTTC.